This T cell receptor beta chain was documented in a study of control samples from healthy donors and cancer patients (dated by TCRdb to the early 2020s). Comment on this clone: The antigen it binds to is not known. No qualities accompany the bases; no much larger clone lies one base away.

The CDR1 and CDR2 encoded by the germline V gene are MDHEN and SYDVKM. The CDR3 measures 14 amino acids from cysteine to phenylalanine. The only DNA kept is the CDR3, 42 bases in frame from the first base. V lost 1 base and J lost 12 bases, and the count of bases not matched to a germline gene is 9. Preparation of the library involved the immunoSEQ multiplex PCR assay. TCRdb provides this immuneACCESS table in a form limited to in-frame rearrangements. Some clones are lacking; in checked studies, under half of them reflect an unresolved V gene, and why the rest are absent is not known. In this sample the table shows more than 70,000 clones, approximately 93% of which occur a single time. The leading ten clones occupy around 0.9% of the sample.

Sequencing was done on a sample of blood. The chain is encoded by TRBV28 joined to TRBJ2-1, and TRBD1 matches 7 of the central bases. The receptor was isolated from a woman younger than 45 in good health. Here the CDR3 is given as CASSLSQGPGWQFF. In nucleotides, the sequence is TGTGCCAGCAGTTTATCACAGGGGCCCGGTTGGCAGTTCTTC.